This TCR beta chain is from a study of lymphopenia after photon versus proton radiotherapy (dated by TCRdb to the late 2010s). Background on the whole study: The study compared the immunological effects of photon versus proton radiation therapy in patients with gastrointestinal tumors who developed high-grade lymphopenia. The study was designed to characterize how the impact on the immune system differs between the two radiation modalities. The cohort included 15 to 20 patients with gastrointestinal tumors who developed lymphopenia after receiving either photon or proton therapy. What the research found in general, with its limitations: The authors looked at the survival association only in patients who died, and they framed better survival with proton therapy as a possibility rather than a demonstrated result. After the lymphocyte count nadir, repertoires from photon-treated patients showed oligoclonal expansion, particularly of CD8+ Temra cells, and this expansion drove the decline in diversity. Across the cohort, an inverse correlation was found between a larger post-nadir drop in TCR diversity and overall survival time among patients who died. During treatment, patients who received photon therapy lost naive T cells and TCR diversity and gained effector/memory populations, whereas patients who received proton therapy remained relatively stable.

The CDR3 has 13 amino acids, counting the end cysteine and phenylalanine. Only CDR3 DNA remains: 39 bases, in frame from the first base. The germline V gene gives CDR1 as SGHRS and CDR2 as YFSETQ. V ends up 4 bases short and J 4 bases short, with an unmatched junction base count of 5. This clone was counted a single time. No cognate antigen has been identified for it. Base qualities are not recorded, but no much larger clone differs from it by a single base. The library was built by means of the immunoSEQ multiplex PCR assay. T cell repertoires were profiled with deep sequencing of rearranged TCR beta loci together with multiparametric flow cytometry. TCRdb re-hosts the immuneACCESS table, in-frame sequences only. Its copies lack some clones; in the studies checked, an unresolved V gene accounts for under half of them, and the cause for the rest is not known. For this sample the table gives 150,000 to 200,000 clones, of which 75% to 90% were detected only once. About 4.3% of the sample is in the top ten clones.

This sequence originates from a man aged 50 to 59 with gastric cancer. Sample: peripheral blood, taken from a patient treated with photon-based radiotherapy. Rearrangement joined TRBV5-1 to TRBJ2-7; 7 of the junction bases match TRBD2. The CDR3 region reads CASSPSGGYEQYF. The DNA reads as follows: TGCGCCAGCAGCCCTAGCGGCGGTTACGAGCAGTACTTC.